Listed below are T cell receptor beta chains from one sample, sequenced in a study of technical replicates of blood from several donors. Sequencing was performed with immunoSEQ multiplex PCR; in TCRdb, only in-frame clones are kept and a portion is missing. Seen here are fewer than 45,000 clones, approximately 96% observed once, and the top ten hold 0.35% to 0.4%. The specimen sequenced was T cells isolated from PBMCs. The receptors come from a human donor in good health. Both conserved end residues are part of each CDR3. D genes are given only for firm matches. Clone size is not always given. Where it is, it says once, few, many or a class for expanded clones.

v_gene	d_gene	abundance	j_gene	CDR3nt	CDR3aa
TRBV4-1	.	.	TRBJ1-4	TGCGCCAGCAGCCAAGTCGCAGGCCTGGTTTATGAAAAACTGTTTTTT	CASSQVAGLVYEKLFF
TRBV19	.	few	TRBJ1-5	TGTGCCAGTAGTATGATGGGCAGGATGAGCAATCAGCCCCAGCATTTT	CASSMMGRMSNQPQHF
TRBV7-9	.	.	TRBJ1-5	TGTGCCAGCAGCTTGGATCAGGGGCACAATCAGCCCCAGCATTTT	CASSLDQGHNQPQHF
TRBV7-3	.	.	TRBJ2-5	TGTGCCAGCAGCCACGGGAGTCAAGAGACCCAGTACTTC	CASSHGSQETQYF
TRBV15	.	.	TRBJ2-2	TGTGCCACCAGCAGAGTTACGTCCGGGACGAACACCGGGGAGCTGTTTTTT	CATSRVTSGTNTGELFF
TRBV11-2	.	.	TRBJ2-7	TGTGCCAGCAGCTTAGGGGTCTTGGGGGGGCAGTACTTC	CASSLGVLGGQYF
TRBV6-6	TRBD1	.	TRBJ1-2	TGTGCCAGCGATCACAGGGGGCGTAAGGCTAACTATGGCTACACCTTC	CASDHRGRKANYGYTF
TRBV4-3	TRBD1	.	TRBJ2-7	TGCGCCAGCAGCGCCTTTTTCCGGGACAGCTCCTACGAGCAGTACTTC	CASSAFFRDSSYEQYF
TRBV28	TRBD2	.	TRBJ2-1	TGTGCCAGCAGTTTAATTGCAGCGGGAGTCGGGTACAATGAGCAGTTCTTC	CASSLIAAGVGYNEQFF
TRBV7-3	.	.	TRBJ2-7	TGTGCCAGCAGCTCCAGCTATGCAAGGAGCTCCTACGAGCAGTACTTC	CASSSSYARSSYEQYF
TRBV29-1	TRBD2	.	TRBJ2-7	TGCAGCGTAAGACTAGCGGGAGGGCCCAACGAGCAGTACTTC	CSVRLAGGPNEQYF
TRBV9	.	.	TRBJ1-2	TGTGCCAGCAGCGCACAGGGTAGTTATGGCTACACCTTC	CASSAQGSYGYTF
TRBV30	TRBD2	.	TRBJ2-7	TGTGCCTGGAGGGGTCAGGGCGCTAGCGGAAAAGAGTCCTACGAGCAGTACTTC	CAWRGQGASGKESYEQYF
TRBV19	.	.	TRBJ1-1	TGTGCCAGTAGTACACACCGTAGCGCTGAAGCTTTCTTT	CASSTHRSAEAFF
TRBV7-9	.	.	TRBJ1-2	TGTGCCAGCAGCTTAGGCCAGATCTATGGCTACACCTTC	CASSLGQIYGYTF
TRBV2	.	.	TRBJ1-5	TGTGCCAGCCTCGATAGGACAGAATCAGAGGTCCAGCATTTT	CASLDRTESEVQHF
TRBV7-9	TRBD1	once	TRBJ2-7	TGTGCCAGCAGCTTAGGCGGGACAGGGATCTACGAGCAGTACTTC	CASSLGGTGIYEQYF
TRBV18	TRBD1	.	TRBJ1-4	TGTGCCAGCTCAGATGGGAAGGGGGCAAATGAAAAACTGTTTTTT	CASSDGKGANEKLFF
TRBV10-3	.	.	TRBJ1-3	TGTGCCATCAGACAGACTCGGGACTCTGGAAACACCATATATTTT	CAIRQTRDSGNTIYF
TRBV19	.	.	TRBJ2-5	TGTGCCAGCCGAGGACACTCACAAGAGACCCAGTACTTC	CASRGHSQETQYF